What follows is one T cell receptor beta chain and its context. The record originates from a study of blood T cell repertoires in COVID-19. Grouping used clinical history reported by participants in a survey and questionnaire. Trimming at V came to 4 bases and at J to 4 bases, leaving 4 bases not matched to a gene. The CDR3 is 13 residues long. In germline, CDR1 is SQVTM, CDR2 ANQGSEA. The protocol was immunoSEQ multiplex PCR, while the TCRdb copy is restricted to in-frame clones and leaves out a portion. In the table there are roughly 290,000 clones, about 83% of which are singletons. The V and J genes are TRBV29-1 and TRBJ1-1; 9 bases match TRBD1. Input material: PBMCs or T cells enriched from blood (not recorded which). This receptor was obtained from a woman aged 40-49 years who had recovered from COVID-19. The CDR3 nucleotides read TGCAGCGTTGCCAGGACAGGGGCCACTGAAGCTTTCTTT. Its protein product is CSVARTGATEAFF.